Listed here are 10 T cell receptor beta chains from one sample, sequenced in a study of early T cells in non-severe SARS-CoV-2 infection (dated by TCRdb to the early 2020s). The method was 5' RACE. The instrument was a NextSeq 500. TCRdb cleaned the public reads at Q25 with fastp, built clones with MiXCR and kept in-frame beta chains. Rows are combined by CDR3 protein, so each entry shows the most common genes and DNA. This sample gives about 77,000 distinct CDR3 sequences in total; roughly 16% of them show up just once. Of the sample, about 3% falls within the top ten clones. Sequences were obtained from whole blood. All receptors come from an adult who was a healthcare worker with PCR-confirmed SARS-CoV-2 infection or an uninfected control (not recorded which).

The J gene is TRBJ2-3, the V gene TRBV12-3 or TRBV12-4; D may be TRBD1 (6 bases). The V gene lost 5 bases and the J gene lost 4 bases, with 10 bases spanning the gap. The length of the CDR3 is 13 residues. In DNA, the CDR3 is TGTGCCAGCAGTGGGGGCGAGGCAGATACGCAGTATTTT. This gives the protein CASSGGEADTQYF.

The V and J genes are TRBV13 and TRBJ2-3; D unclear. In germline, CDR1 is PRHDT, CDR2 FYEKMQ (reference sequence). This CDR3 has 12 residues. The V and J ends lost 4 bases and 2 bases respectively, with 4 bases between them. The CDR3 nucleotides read TGTGCCAGCAGCTCCTTCACAGATACGCAGTATTTT. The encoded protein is CASSSFTDTQYF.

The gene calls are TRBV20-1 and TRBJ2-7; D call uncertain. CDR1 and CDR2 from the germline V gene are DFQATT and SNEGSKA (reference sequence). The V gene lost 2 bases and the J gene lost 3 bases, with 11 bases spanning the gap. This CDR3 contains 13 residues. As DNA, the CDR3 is TGCAGTGCTAGACCTACACTTAACTACGAGCAGTACTTC. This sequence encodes CSARPTLNYEQYF.

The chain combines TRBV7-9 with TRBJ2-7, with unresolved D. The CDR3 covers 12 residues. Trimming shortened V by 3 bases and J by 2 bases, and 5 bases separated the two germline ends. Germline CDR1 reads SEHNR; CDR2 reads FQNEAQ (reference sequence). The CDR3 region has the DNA TGTGCCAGCAGCTTTCAAGCCTACGAGCAGTACTTC. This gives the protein CASSFQAYEQYF.

CDR3 coding DNA: TGCAGCGTTAAGTCAGTAGAGACCCAGTACTTC. Its translation: CSVKSVETQYF. The V gene is TRBV29-1, the J gene TRBJ2-5; D is unclear. The CDR3 covers 11 residues. CDR1 is SQVTM and CDR2 is ANQGSEA in the germline V gene. V lost 5 bases and J 4 bases, leaving 8 bases between the germline ends.

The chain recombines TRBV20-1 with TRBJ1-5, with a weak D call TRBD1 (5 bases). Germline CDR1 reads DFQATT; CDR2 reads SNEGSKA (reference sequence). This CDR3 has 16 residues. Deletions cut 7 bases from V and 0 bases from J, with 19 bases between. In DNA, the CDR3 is TGCAGTGTTGCACGAGGCGGGGGGTATAGCAATCAGCCCCAGCATTTT. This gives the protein CSVARGGGYSNQPQHF.

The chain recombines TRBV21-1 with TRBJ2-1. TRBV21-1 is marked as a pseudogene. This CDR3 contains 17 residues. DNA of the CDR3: TGTGCCAGCAGCAAAGAAAACAACCAGGACTCCTACAATGAGCAGTTCTTC. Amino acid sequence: CASSKENNQDSYNEQFF.

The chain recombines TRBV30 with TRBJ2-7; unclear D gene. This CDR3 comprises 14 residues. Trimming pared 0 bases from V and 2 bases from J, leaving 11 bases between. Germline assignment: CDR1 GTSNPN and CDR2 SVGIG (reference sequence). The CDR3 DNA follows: TGTGCCTGGAGTGTAAAGGCCCTGCCCTACGAGCAGTACTTC. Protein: CAWSVKALPYEQYF.

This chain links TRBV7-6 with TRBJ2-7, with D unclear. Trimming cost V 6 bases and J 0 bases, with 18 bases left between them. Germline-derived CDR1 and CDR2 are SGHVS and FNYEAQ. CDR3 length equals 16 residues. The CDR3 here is CASSPGLTTPSYEQYF. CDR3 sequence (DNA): TGTGCCAGCAGTCCCGGTTTGACGACACCCTCCTACGAGCAGTACTTC.

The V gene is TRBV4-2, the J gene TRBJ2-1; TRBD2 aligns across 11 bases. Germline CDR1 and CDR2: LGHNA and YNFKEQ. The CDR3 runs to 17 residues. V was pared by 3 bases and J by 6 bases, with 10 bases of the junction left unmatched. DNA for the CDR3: TGTGCCAGCAGCCAGGACTTTCTAGCGGGAGGAGGCAATGAGCAGTTCTTC. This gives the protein CASSQDFLAGGGNEQFF.